The 30 T cell receptor beta chains below all came from one sample that was sequenced in a study of T cell responses to AZD1222 COVID-19 vaccine. Using immunoSEQ multiplex PCR, the repertoire was profiled, and TCRdb retains in-frame clones only, with some absent. The table shows 95,000 to 150,000 clones, with approximately 94% occurring only once. The sample was peripheral blood, taken 28 days after the second AZD1222 dose. The receptors were gathered from an adult who received the AZD1222 COVID-19 vaccine.

This chain links TRBV25-1 with TRBJ1-4; possibly TRBD1 for D (6 bases). The CDR3 runs to 16 residues. Trimming cost V 5 bases and J 2 bases, with 15 bases left between them. Germline V gene data show CDR1 as MGHDK and CDR2 as SYGVNS. Written as DNA, the CDR3 is TGTGCCAGCAGTAGACAAACAGGGTCCACTAATGAAAAACTGTTTTTT. This codes for CASSRQTGSTNEKLFF. Full variable domain (missing parts from reference TRBV25-1 and TRBJ1-4): EADIYQTPRYLVIGTGKKITLECSQTMGHDKMYWYQQDPGMELHLIHYSYGVNSTEKGDLSSESTVSRIRTEHFPLTLESARPSHTSQYLCASSRQTGSTNEKLFFGSGTQLSVL.

The chain has TRBV6-1 and TRBJ2-1; no reliable D call. CDR3 length: 15 residues. CDR1 is MNHNS and CDR2 is SASEGT in the germline V gene. V gave up 2 bases and J gave up 6 bases, with 14 bases separating them. Here the CDR3 DNA reads TGTGCCAGCAGTGAACAAGGTCTCTTAGTCAATGAGCAGTTCTTC. This encodes CASSEQGLLVNEQFF.

This chain joins TRBV30 and TRBJ2-1; tentative D call: TRBD2 (5 bases). The length of the CDR3 is 12 residues. Germline CDR1 reads GTSNPN; CDR2 reads SVGIG (reference sequence). Trimming removed 3 bases at V and 7 bases at J, with 10 bases between. Here the CDR3 DNA reads TGTGCCTGGAGCCGGGATCGGAATGAGCAGTTCTTC. This encodes CAWSRDRNEQFF.

For the CDR3, the DNA is TGTGCCAGCAGTGGGAGACAGGGGAATGAAAAACTGTTTTTT. This gives the protein CASSGRQGNEKLFF. The chain carries TRBV28 and TRBJ1-4; 8 nucleotides align to TRBD1. Looked up from germline, CDR1 is MDHEN and CDR2 is SYDVKM. V lost 5 bases and J lost 5; bases outside the gene matches: 4. The CDR3 covers 14 residues.

This chain links TRBV7-8 with TRBJ1-5; 9 nucleotides agree with TRBD1. The germline CDR1 and CDR2 sequences are SGHVS and FQNEAQ. V shed 3 bases, J shed 5 bases, and the junction held 2 bases outside the gene matches. The length of the CDR3 is 14 residues. The CDR3: CASSFRDRDQPQHF. CDR3 in DNA: TGTGCCAGCAGCTTCCGGGACAGGGATCAGCCCCAGCATTTT.

V and J are TRBV12-1 and TRBJ2-2. TRBV12-1 is a documented pseudogene. The CDR3 contains 15 residues. The CDR3 reads CASSFTKGNTGELFF. Here the CDR3 DNA reads TGTGCCAGCAGCTTCACTAAGGGGAACACCGGGGAGCTGTTTTTT.

The chain uses TRBV6-5 and TRBJ1-1; possible D gene TRBD1, 6 bases. Trimming left V 10 bases short and J 6 bases short, with 18 bases between. The V gene's germline CDR1 is MNHEY and CDR2 SVGAGI. The CDR3 sequence is 13 residues long. The CDR3 nucleotides read TGTGCCATCACAGGGTCGGGTGTCCCTGAAGCTTTCTTT. Amino acid sequence: CAITGSGVPEAFF.

V is TRBV12-3 or TRBV12-4 and J is TRBJ1-6; D is unresolved. CDR3 length: 13 amino acids. V was pared by 3 bases and J by 10 bases, with 10 bases between. The CDR3 reads CASSFDPMSPLHF. The CDR3 DNA follows: TGTGCCAGCAGTTTCGATCCGATGTCACCCCTCCACTTT.

The chain links TRBV19 to TRBJ1-5; 8 nucleotides agree with TRBD1. The CDR3 spans 15 residues. V gave up 5 bases and J gave up 4 bases; unmatched junction bases: 7. CDR1 is LNHDA, CDR2 SQIVND, per germline (reference sequence). This CDR3 reads CASSLTGVGNQPQHF. CDR3 bases: TGTGCCAGTAGTTTGACAGGGGTTGGGAATCAGCCCCAGCATTTT.

This chain uses TRBV28 with TRBJ1-4; D is undetermined. V was clipped by 7 bases and J by 0 bases, with 6 bases between them. The CDR3 extends over 13 amino acids. Germline-derived CDR1 and CDR2 are MDHEN and SYDVKM. The CDR3 bases are TGTGCCAGCAAACATTCAACTAATGAAAAACTGTTTTTT. This sequence encodes CASKHSTNEKLFF.

The rearrangement joins TRBV28 to TRBJ1-2, with 8 bases identical to TRBD1. Trimming cost V 1 base and J 3 bases; bases outside gene matches: 10. The CDR3 runs to 17 residues. CDR1 is MDHEN, CDR2 SYDVKM, per germline. This CDR3 is CASSLSPQGAVDYGYTF. In DNA form, the CDR3 reads TGTGCCAGCAGTTTATCGCCCCAGGGGGCCGTTGACTATGGCTACACCTTC.

V is TRBV5-1 and J is TRBJ2-3; unclear D gene. Trimming removed 2 bases from V and 1 base from J, with 8 bases in between. The CDR3 totals 14 residues. CDR1 is SGHRS and CDR2 is YFSETQ in the germline V gene. As DNA, the CDR3 is TGCGCCAGCAGCTTAGCCGAGGGCACAGATACGCAGTATTTT. Protein: CASSLAEGTDTQYF.

V usage is TRBV11-2 and J usage is TRBJ2-7; TRBD1 might be the D (5 bases). CDR3 length: 15 amino acids. Per the germline V gene, CDR1 is SGHAT and CDR2 is FQNNGV. V lost 2 bases to trimming and J lost 3 bases, with 14 bases between them. The chain's CDR3 is CASSLNLQGYYEQYF. Written as DNA, the CDR3 is TGTGCCAGCAGCTTAAATCTCCAGGGATACTACGAGCAGTACTTC.

The chain uses TRBV12-3 or TRBV12-4 and TRBJ1-1; TRBD1 matches 9 bases. J was trimmed by 11 bases and V by 3 bases; bases with no gene match: 7. This CDR3 has 13 amino acids. The CDR3 loop is CASSFGDRVTAFF. Here the CDR3 DNA reads TGTGCCAGCAGTTTCGGGGACAGGGTTACCGCTTTCTTT.

The CDR3 reads CASSLGTNTHTDTQYF. CDR3 sequence (DNA): TGTGCCAGCAGCTTAGGGACTAACACGCATACAGATACGCAGTATTTT. This sequence joins TRBV5-8 and TRBJ2-3; 7 bases line up with TRBD2. The germline CDR1 and CDR2 sequences are SGHTS and YDEGEE. The CDR3 is 16 residues long. V shed 2 bases, J shed 3 bases, and the junction held 9 bases outside the gene matches. The variable domain in full, completed from reference TRBV5-8 and TRBJ2-3, reads EAGVTQSPTHLIKTRGQQATLRCSPISGHTSVYWYQQALGLGLQFLLWYDEGEERNRGNFPPRFSGRQFPNYSSELNVNALELEDSALYLCASSLGTNTHTDTQYFGPGTRLTVL.

The chain employs TRBV12-3 or TRBV12-4 and TRBJ2-7; 9 nucleotides align to TRBD1. The CDR3 length is 13 residues. Unmatched junction bases numbered 6, after V lost 5 bases and J lost 7 bases. In DNA form, the CDR3 reads TGTGCCAGCAGTCGGGACAGGGTGGAAGAGCAGTACTTC. Encoded protein: CASSRDRVEEQYF.

The chain recombines TRBV27 with TRBJ2-3, with 7 bases identical to TRBD1. From germline, CDR1 is MNHEY and CDR2 SMNVEV (reference sequence). The junction had 10 bases not matched to a gene; V was cut back by 6 bases and J by 1 base. This CDR3 comprises 16 residues. CDR3 coding DNA: TGTGCCAGCAGCAAATGGACAGGAGGCCGCACAGATACGCAGTATTTT. Amino acids: CASSKWTGGRTDTQYF.

The rearrangement links TRBV6-5 to TRBJ2-6; possibly TRBD1 for D (6 bases). The CDR3 consists of 15 residues. With 6 bases removed from V and 0 bases from J, the gap between germline ends came to 9 bases. CDR1 and CDR2 from the germline V gene are MNHEY and SVGAGI. CDR3 in amino acids: CASRHRVSGANVLTF. Here the CDR3 DNA reads TGTGCCAGCAGACACAGGGTCTCTGGGGCCAACGTCCTGACTTTC.

The chain has TRBV9 and TRBJ2-1; D remains unclear. The CDR3 sequence is 14 residues long. Per the germline V gene, CDR1 is SGDLS and CDR2 is YYNGEE. V was cut by 0 bases and J by 5 bases, with 9 bases left in between. This CDR3 is CASSVDGHDNEQFF. The CDR3 DNA follows: TGTGCCAGCAGCGTAGACGGGCACGACAATGAGCAGTTCTTC.

The chain is built from TRBV5-5 and TRBJ2-5, with 7 bases fitting TRBD1. V was clipped by 4 bases and J by 2 bases; unmatched bases: 8. CDR3 size: 15 residues. The germline V gene encodes CDR1 SGHKS and CDR2 YYEKEE (reference sequence). The CDR3 region has the DNA TGTGCCAGCAGCACGACAGGGTATCATCAAGAGACCCAGTACTTC. This translates into CASSTTGYHQETQYF.

The chain employs TRBV6-5 and TRBJ2-7; D is perhaps TRBD2 (6 bases). V was pared by 0 bases and J by 3 bases, with 15 bases between. CDR3 length: 16 amino acids. Germline assignment: CDR1 MNHEY and CDR2 SVGAGI. Here the CDR3 DNA reads TGTGCCAGCAGTTACTCAACTGGAGGGTCGGGCTACGAGCAGTACTTC. It is translated as CASSYSTGGSGYEQYF.

This chain joins TRBV7-9 and TRBJ1-1, with unresolved D. The V end lost 2 bases, the J end lost 7 bases, and 11 bases lay between the germline ends. The germline V gene has CDR1 SEHNR and CDR2 FQNEAQ (reference sequence). CDR3 size: 13 residues. CDR3 protein: CASSLLGEFEAFF. CDR3 sequence (DNA): TGTGCCAGCAGCTTACTCGGGGAGTTTGAAGCTTTCTTT. The full variable domain, in which reference TRBV7-9 and TRBJ1-1 provide the parts outside the CDR3, is DTGVSQNPRHKITKRGQNVTFRCDPISEHNRLYWYRQTLGQGPEFLTYFQNEAQLEKSRLLSDRFSAERPKGSFSTLEIQRTEQGDSAMYLCASSLLGEFEAFFGQGTRLTVV.

The rearrangement joins TRBV3-1 (or the pseudogene TRBV3-2) to TRBJ2-5, with unresolved D. The CDR3 is made up of 13 amino acids. The ends were cut back, 2 bases at V and 2 bases at J, with 6 bases in the middle. The V gene's germline CDR1 is LGHDT and CDR2 YNNKEL (reference sequence). CDR3 DNA: TGTGCCAGCAGCCAAACAGCGCAAGAGACCCAGTACTTC. Translation gives CASSQTAQETQYF.

The chain uses TRBV7-8 and TRBJ1-1; the match to TRBD1 covers 10 bases. The CDR3 runs 15 residues. With V trimmed by 5 bases and J by 3 bases, 6 bases remained unmatched. CDR1 and CDR2 (germline): SGHVS, FQNEAQ. The DNA for the CDR3 is TGTGCCAGCAGCCTGGGGACAGGGGTTGACACTGAAGCTTTCTTT. This gives the protein CASSLGTGVDTEAFF.

The chain uses TRBV20-1 and TRBJ2-1, with D perhaps matching TRBD2 (5 bases). The V gene lost 3 bases and the J gene lost 0 bases, with 15 bases spanning the gap. The germline V gene encodes CDR1 DFQATT and CDR2 SNEGSKA (reference sequence). The CDR3 consists of 16 residues. The CDR3 DNA reads as TGCAGTGCTAGTCAGGTAGCGTCCAGCTCCTACAATGAGCAGTTCTTC. Protein product: CSASQVASSSYNEQFF.

V gene TRBV6-2 or TRBV6-3 combines with J gene TRBJ2-1; 10 bases map to TRBD2. CDR1 is MNHEY and CDR2 is SVGEGT in the germline V gene. The CDR3 has 17 amino acids. V was pared by 1 base and J by 4 bases, with 7 bases of the junction left unmatched. CDR3 coding DNA: TGTGCCAGCAGTTACTTTTCTAGCGGGGGCCGATACAATGAGCAGTTCTTC. Translating it yields CASSYFSSGGRYNEQFF.

This chain uses TRBV6-6 with TRBJ1-3; D remains unclear. Germline V gene sequence: CDR1 MNHNY, CDR2 SVGAGI (reference sequence). V dropped 2 bases and J dropped 3 bases, with 8 bases sitting between them. There are 14 residues in the CDR3. The DNA for the CDR3 is TGTGCCAGCAGTTACGGTGGAGTTGGAAACACCATATATTTT. Its protein is CASSYGGVGNTIYF.

The CDR3 coding sequence is TGTGCCAGCAGCGGCGCGGGGGGGGCGAGACCGGGCGAACAAGAGACCCAGTACTTC. It codes for CASSGAGGARPGEQETQYF. The V gene is TRBV9, the J gene TRBJ2-5, with 9 bases aligning to TRBD2. Trimming removed 3 bases from V and 2 bases from J; junction bases left unmatched: 17. Germline CDR1 reads SGDLS; CDR2 reads YYNGEE. This CDR3 is built from 19 residues.

The rearrangement links TRBV5-1 to TRBJ1-6; no reliable D call. Deletions cut 0 bases from V and 8 bases from J, with 6 bases between. Germline V gene sequence: CDR1 SGHRS, CDR2 YFSETQ. The CDR3 runs to 13 residues. The CDR3, as DNA: TGCGCCAGCAGCTTGGACGTGTATTCACCCCTCCACTTT. Protein sequence: CASSLDVYSPLHF.

V usage is TRBV4-1 and J usage is TRBJ2-2; tentative D call: TRBD2 (5 bases). The length of the CDR3 is 18 residues. The germline V gene has CDR1 MGHRA and CDR2 YSYEKL. Trimming removed 0 bases at V and 4 bases at J, with 18 bases between. This chain's CDR3 is CASSQERQAGASTGELFF. Here the CDR3 DNA reads TGCGCCAGCAGCCAAGAGAGGCAGGCGGGCGCGAGCACCGGGGAGCTGTTTTTT.